Following are 22 T cell receptor beta chains from one sample sequenced in a study of T-cell reconstitution after alpha-beta-depleted transplantation in children (dated by TCRdb to 2016 to 2017). Library prep was done by PCR. This sample was sequenced with an Illumina HiSeq 2500. To normalize quantification of the TCRbeta repertoire, the TCR libraries were built with molecular barcoding that relied on unique molecular identifiers. TCRdb's own reprocessing of the public reads used fastp at Q25 and MiXCR and kept productive beta chains. Rows with one shared CDR3 protein collapse into an entry with the most common genes and DNA. This sample lists about 98,000 distinct CDR3 sequences; about 8% were detected once. The ten biggest clones cover over 15% of the sample. The meaning of the sample's treatment or condition label: allogeneic hematopoietic cell transplantation with graft depleted of TCRalphabeta T cells and CD19 B cells.

The sequencing used PBMCs, collected before TCRalphabeta/CD19-depleted stem cell transplant. Receptors originate from a boy aged 2 to 9 with acute lymphoblastic leukemia, due to receive a stem cell transplant.

Note on this clonotype: One end of the junction varies from germline; a read error may be responsible. The chain joins TRBV3-1 to TRBJ1-1, with D hard to call. The CDR3 is made up of 15 amino acids. Germline loops: CDR1 LGHDT, CDR2 YNNKEL (reference sequence). CDR3 protein: CACSQDLLGRTEAFF. In nucleotides, the CDR3 is TGTGCCTGCAGCCAAGATTTACTAGGGCGAACTGAAGCTTTCTTT.

Ten or more counts support this clonotype. This rearrangement joins TRBV15 to TRBJ2-3, with no clear D. V was trimmed by 0 bases and J by 4 bases, leaving 8 bases between them. CDR1 and CDR2 (germline): LNHNV, YYDKDF (reference sequence). The CDR3 has 14 amino acids. In DNA form, the CDR3 reads TGTGCCACCAGCAGAGAAGGCTCACCAGATACGCAGTATTTT. Residues: CATSREGSPDTQYF. Using reference TRBV15 and TRBJ2-3 for the parts outside the CDR3, the full variable domain is DAMVIQNPRYQVTQFGKPVTLSCSQTLNHNVMYWYQQKSSQAPKLLFHYYDKDFNNEADTPDNFQSRRPNTSFCFLDIRSPGLGDTAMYLCATSREGSPDTQYFGPGTRLTVL.

This clonotype was recorded at least ten times. The J gene is TRBJ2-3, the V gene TRBV5-6, with a tentative D call TRBD2 (7 bases). CDR3 length equals 14 residues. Trimming removed 3 bases at V and 2 bases at J, with 10 bases between. Germline CDR1 SGHDT, CDR2 YYEEEE. The CDR3 DNA is TGTGCCAGCAGCTGGGGGGGCCTCACAGATACGCAGTATTTT. As protein: CASSWGGLTDTQYF.

Comments on this clonotype: A much larger clone differs by one base, so this may be a read error. This CDR3 is missing its conserved last phenylalanine or tryptophan, likely due to a read error. Because the CDR3's place on the DNA is in doubt, the DNA is left out and the CDR3 is given as listed by TCRdb. The rearrangement uses TRBV21-1 and TRBJ1-1; TRBD1 reflects the table's D call only, with no check against the DNA. TRBV21-1 is a pseudogene locus. With termini counted, the CDR3 has 14 amino acids. The CDR3 sequence: CASSKGDSPPEAFY.

The V and J genes are TRBV3-1 and TRBJ2-3; 16 bases fit TRBD2. The CDR3 is made up of 20 amino acids. From germline, CDR1 is LGHDT and CDR2 YNNKEL (reference sequence). With 3 bases clipped from V and 3 bases from J, the junction kept 12 bases outside the gene matches. The CDR3 region is CASSHPLGTSGGARTDTQYF. The CDR3 nucleotides read TGTGCCAGCAGCCATCCCCTTGGGACTAGCGGGGGGGCAAGGACAGATACGCAGTATTTT.

This clonotype occurred many times. The chain carries TRBV7-2 and TRBJ2-1; TRBD2 aligns across 8 bases. The CDR3 has 18 residues. The germline gives CDR1 SGHTA, CDR2 FQGNSA. The V segment lost 0 bases and the J segment 0 bases; nucleotides outside the gene matches: 7. CDR3 nucleotide sequence: TGTGCCAGCAGCTTAGCATCAGCGGGAGAGTCCTCCTACAATGAGCAGTTCTTC. It yields the protein CASSLASAGESSYNEQFF. Using reference TRBV7-2 and TRBJ2-1 for the parts outside the CDR3, the full variable domain is GAGVSQSPSNKVTEKGKDVELRCDPISGHTALYWYRQSLGQGLEFLIYFQGNSAPDKSGLPSDRFSAERTGGSVSTLTIQRTQQEDSAVYLCASSLASAGESSYNEQFFGPGTRLTVL.

In this sample, this clonotype turned up many times. The rearrangement uses TRBV6-1 and TRBJ2-6, with no clear D. Trimming took off 4 bases at V and 5 bases at J, with 18 bases between the two ends. The CDR3 is 17 amino acids. Germline V gene sequence: CDR1 MNHNS, CDR2 SASEGT. The CDR3 loop reads CASSGKARVLRANVLTF. CDR3 nucleotide sequence: TGTGCCAGCAGTGGAAAGGCCCGAGTCTTACGGGCCAACGTCCTGACTTTC.

At least ten counts were recorded for this clonotype. V gene TRBV4-1 combines with J gene TRBJ2-1; unclear D gene. Trimming pared 0 bases from V and 7 bases from J, leaving 4 bases between. CDR1 MGHRA and CDR2 YSYEKL come from the germline V gene. The length of the CDR3 is 12 residues. CDR3 loop: CASSQDGNEQFF. CDR3 bases: TGCGCCAGCAGCCAAGACGGGAATGAGCAGTTCTTC.

This clonotype was found a few times. The chain employs TRBV5-1 and TRBJ2-7; unclear D gene. With 3 bases removed from V and 4 bases from J, the gap between germline ends came to 14 bases. Germline CDR1 SGHRS, CDR2 YFSETQ. The CDR3 spans 14 residues. DNA of the CDR3: TGCGCCAGCAGCTCGGACCGCCGTGATTACGAGCAGTACTTC. Residues: CASSSDRRDYEQYF.

This clonotype has a count of ten or more. CDR3 residues: CASSRSLMNTEAFF. The CDR3 DNA follows: TGTGCCAGCAGTAGGAGCTTGATGAACACTGAAGCTTTCTTT. The rearrangement links TRBV12-3 or TRBV12-4 to TRBJ1-1; the D is unclear. V was trimmed by 5 bases and J by 0 bases, leaving 10 bases between them. The CDR3 has 14 amino acids.

This clonotype was counted many times. The rearrangement uses TRBV6-4 and TRBJ2-3, with 14 bases aligning to TRBD2. CDR3 length: 16 residues. The germline V gene encodes CDR1 MRHNA and CDR2 SNTAGT. After removal of 2 bases from V and 4 bases from J, the junction contained 2 bases not matched to a gene. The chain's CDR3 is CASSDGLAGGPDTQYF. CDR3 DNA: TGTGCCAGCAGTGACGGACTAGCGGGGGGCCCAGATACGCAGTATTTT.

This clonotype was counted between two and nine times. The genes are TRBV5-8 and TRBJ2-4, with D perhaps matching TRBD2 (5 bases). Germline V gene lookup returns CDR1 SGHTS and CDR2 YDEGEE. V lost 2 bases and J 0 bases, leaving 12 bases between the germline ends. The CDR3 extends over 16 amino acids. The CDR3 region is CASSFGRVVAKNIQYF. The CDR3 nucleotides are TGTGCCAGCAGCTTCGGGCGGGTTGTAGCCAAAAACATTCAGTACTTC.

A few counts support this clonotype. The CDR3 DNA is TGCGCCAGCAGCTTCGGACAGGGAAACTACGAGCAGTACTTC. Translation gives CASSFGQGNYEQYF. The chain combines TRBV5-1 with TRBJ2-7; TRBD1 matches 8 bases. This CDR3 has 14 amino acids. Germline CDR1 reads SGHRS; CDR2 reads YFSETQ. V trimming: 2 bases; J trimming: 3 bases; junction bases outside the gene matches: 4.

This clonotype has just a few counts. The rearrangement joins TRBV4-2 to TRBJ2-7; maybe TRBD2 (7 bases). CDR3 length: 16 amino acids. Germline V lookup: CDR1 LGHNA, CDR2 YNFKEQ. Trimming cost V 3 bases and J 0 bases, with 15 bases left between them. CDR3 bases: TGTGCCAGCAGCCATGGGGGGGCCCTAAGCTCCTACGAGCAGTACTTC. It is translated as CASSHGGALSSYEQYF.

A single count supports this clonotype. The chain uses TRBV3-1 and TRBJ2-7; D may match TRBD1 or TRBD2 (5 bases each). V lost 4 bases, J lost 2 bases, and 18 bases lay in between. Germline assignment: CDR1 LGHDT and CDR2 YNNKEL (reference sequence). The CDR3 has 16 amino acids. The CDR3 loop reads CASSRALGRGAYEQYF. CDR3 sequence (DNA): TGTGCCAGCAGCCGTGCCCTGGGAAGGGGAGCCTACGAGCAGTACTTC.

This clonotype showed up many times. The chain is built from TRBV6-6 and TRBJ2-7; D gene uncertain. Trimming shortened V by 0 bases and J by 1 base, and 4 bases separated the two germline ends. Germline V CDR1 and CDR2: MNHNY, SVGAGI (reference sequence). CDR3 length: 13 amino acids. The CDR3, as DNA: TGTGCCAGCAGTTACTCGAAGTCCTACGAGCAGTACTTC. Residues: CASSYSKSYEQYF.

The V call is TRBV5-1, the J call TRBJ2-1, with D possibly TRBD1 on 6 matching bases. The CDR3 spans 16 residues. Deletions cut 0 bases from V and 4 bases from J, with 14 bases between. Germline V gene sequence: CDR1 SGHRS, CDR2 YFSETQ. CDR3 DNA sequence: TGCGCCAGCAGCTTGGGGGGGCTAGCAAGGTACAATGAGCAGTTCTTC. This sequence encodes CASSLGGLARYNEQFF.

This clonotype was observed a handful of times. This rearrangement joins TRBV29-1 to TRBJ1-2; no firm D call. The CDR3 is 13 amino acids. The germline gives CDR1 SQVTM, CDR2 ANQGSEA. Trimming pared 6 bases from V and 2 bases from J, leaving 13 bases between. The CDR3 here is CSVAHRRNYGYTF. The CDR3 coding sequence is TGCAGCGTAGCCCATAGGCGGAACTATGGCTACACCTTC.

The chain employs TRBV28 and TRBJ2-1; 8 bases agree with TRBD2. Germline CDR1 reads MDHEN; CDR2 reads SYDVKM. V gave up 4 bases and J gave up 9 bases; unmatched junction bases: 8. This CDR3 contains 14 residues. CDR3 in amino acids: CASSSRGGLPEQFF. DNA of the CDR3: TGTGCCAGCAGTTCCCGGGGGGGCCTTCCTGAGCAGTTCTTC.

This clonotype was found many times. The chain employs TRBV6-1 and TRBJ1-1; D unclear. The V and J ends lost 0 bases and 0 bases respectively, with 11 bases between them. The CDR3 covers 16 residues. CDR1 is MNHNS, CDR2 SASEGT, per germline. The CDR3 spells CASSEAVGRLNTEAFF. Written as DNA, the CDR3 is TGTGCCAGCAGTGAAGCTGTCGGCAGACTGAACACTGAAGCTTTCTTT.

There are many counts of this clonotype. The V and J genes are TRBV6-1 and TRBJ2-5; D not resolved. CDR3 length equals 16 residues. CDR1 and CDR2 from the germline V gene are MNHNS and SASEGT. Trimming removed 1 base from V and 1 base from J, with 13 bases in between. The CDR3 DNA sequence: TGTGCCAGCAGTGAAGGTTATGGGCAACCCCAAGAGACCCAGTACTTC. It translates to CASSEGYGQPQETQYF.

This clonotype was observed many times. The chain combines TRBV20-1 with TRBJ1-5; no definite D call. Germline loops: CDR1 DFQATT, CDR2 SNEGSKA (reference sequence). The CDR3 has 13 amino acids. V was cut by 0 bases and J by 4 bases, with 7 bases left in between. In DNA, the CDR3 is TGCAGTGCTAGAGATCGAGGGAATCAGCCCCAGCATTTT. It encodes CSARDRGNQPQHF.